One and the same sample provided the 28 T cell receptor beta chains below, sequenced in a study of shared clonotypes between healthy human individuals. Sequencing was performed with immunoSEQ multiplex PCR; in TCRdb, only in-frame clones are kept and a portion is missing. The table lists hundreds of thousands of clones, about three quarters of them singletons. The source material was memory CD4+ T cells sorted from blood. As for subset: CD45RA-negative fraction. The source of these receptors is a woman between 25 and 40 years old in good health.

This clone was found a few times. The chain employs TRBV27 and TRBJ2-3; D gene unclear. The V gene's germline CDR1 is MNHEY and CDR2 SMNVEV (reference sequence). V shed 1 base and J shed 2 bases, with 7 bases lying between them. This CDR3 has 14 amino acids. The CDR3 sequence is CASSLYYYTDTQYF. For the CDR3, the DNA is TGTGCCAGCAGTTTATATTACTACACAGATACGCAGTATTTT.

This clone was seen at least ten times. The chain couples TRBV4-2 to TRBJ2-5; TRBD2 matches 10 bases. The CDR3 extends over 15 amino acids. V gave up 0 bases and J gave up 11 bases; unmatched junction bases: 9. CDR1 is LGHNA, CDR2 YNFKEQ, per germline. CDR3: CASSQDHGTSDEQYF. The CDR3 nucleotides read TGTGCCAGCAGCCAAGATCACGGGACTAGCGATGAGCAGTACTTC.

Note on this clone: Other DNA variants within this sample encode the same CDR3. V is TRBV5-4 and J is TRBJ2-1; possibly TRBD1 for D (5 bases). CDR1 is SGHNT and CDR2 is YYREEE in the germline V gene (reference sequence). This CDR3 is built from 15 residues. V lost 0 bases and J 0 bases, leaving 7 bases between the germline ends. CDR3 sequence (DNA): TGTGCCAGCAGCTTGGGGACAAGCTCCTACAATGAGCAGTTCTTC. As protein: CASSLGTSSYNEQFF.

CDR3 in DNA: TGTGCCAGTAGTATAGATATCGTGGTAGGGGCAGCTGAAGCCTACGAGCAGTACTTC. It specifies CASSIDIVVGAAEAYEQYF. The chain uses TRBV19 and TRBJ2-7; TRBD1 might be the D (5 bases). Germline V CDR1 and CDR2: LNHDA, SQIVND (reference sequence). V was pared by 0 bases and J by 2 bases, with 23 bases between. CDR3 length: 19 residues.

The chain carries TRBV4-1 and TRBJ1-1, with 9 bases identical to TRBD1. Looked up from germline, CDR1 is MGHRA and CDR2 is YSYEKL. This CDR3 spans 20 amino acids. The J segment lost 0 bases and the V segment lost 2 bases, leaving 16 bases of the junction unmatched. CDR3 sequence reads: CASSQPPGVRQGGMNTEAFF. The CDR3 nucleotides are TGCGCCAGCAGCCAACCCCCCGGGGTGAGACAGGGGGGCATGAACACTGAAGCTTTCTTT.

V is TRBV19 and J is TRBJ2-5; weak D call: TRBD2 (6 bases). Per germline, CDR1 LNHDA and CDR2 SQIVND (reference sequence). CDR3 size: 17 residues. V was shortened by 8 bases and J by 5 bases, with 27 bases between the two germline ends. In nucleotides, the CDR3 is TGTGCCAGTTCAACGGGGAGGAGGACCAGGGTGGGGGAGACCCAGTACTTC. It codes for CASSTGRRTRVGETQYF.

The chain joins TRBV14 to TRBJ2-3, with a weak D call TRBD2 (5 bases). The CDR3 has 14 residues. CDR1 and CDR2 from the germline V gene are SGHDN and FVKESK. V dropped 4 bases and J dropped 2 bases, with 10 bases sitting between them. The DNA for the CDR3 is TGTGCCAGCAGCCGAGGACTCCCCACAGATACGCAGTATTTT. Translation: CASSRGLPTDTQYF.

The CDR3 is CASSFFFSDTGELFF. CDR3 sequence (DNA): TGCGCCAGCAGCTTCTTTTTCAGCGATACCGGGGAGCTGTTTTTT. The rearrangement uses TRBV5-1 and TRBJ2-2; D is unclear. CDR3 length: 15 amino acids. Per the germline V gene, CDR1 is SGHRS and CDR2 is YFSETQ. Between the trimmed V and J ends, which lost 2 bases and 5 bases, there was a span of 13 bases.

This clone has just a few counts. One base away lies a much larger clone, so this may be a sequencing read error. This sample includes further DNA sequences coding for the same CDR3. The rearrangement links TRBV14 to TRBJ1-1; 9 nucleotides agree with TRBD1. V lost 6 bases, J lost 3 bases, and 2 bases stayed unmatched. The CDR3 loop spans 13 amino acids. Germline-derived CDR1 and CDR2 are SGHDN and FVKESK. CDR3 protein: CASSRQGDTEAFF. DNA of the CDR3: TGTGCCAGCAGTCGACAGGGGGACACTGAAGCTTTCTTT.

This clone came up a few times. The gene calls are TRBV19 and TRBJ2-5, with unresolved D. The CDR3 is 18 amino acids. Trimming left V 1 base short and J 2 bases short, with 20 bases between. Germline V gene sequence: CDR1 LNHDA, CDR2 SQIVND (reference sequence). The CDR3 nucleotides read TGTGCCAGTAGTATAGGGTATATGCAGGACCCCCTTCAAGAGACCCAGTACTTC. Amino acids: CASSIGYMQDPLQETQYF.

The count of this clone is one. The V call is TRBV6-1, the J call TRBJ1-5; no clear D. Per germline, CDR1 MNHNS and CDR2 SASEGT. The CDR3 is 11 residues long. V dropped 8 bases and J dropped 1 base, with 3 bases sitting between them. The CDR3: CASQSNQPQHF. CDR3 bases: TGTGCCAGCCAGAGCAATCAGCCCCAGCATTTT.

V gene TRBV5-6 combines with J gene TRBJ2-2; tentative D call: TRBD1 (6 bases). In germline, CDR1 is SGHDT, CDR2 YYEEEE. The CDR3 length is 19 residues. V shed 5 bases and J shed 4 bases, with 27 bases lying between them. In DNA form, the CDR3 reads TGTGCCAGCAGTAAAGGGACCCCCGGGACACTGGGGTCCACCGGGGAGCTGTTTTTT. Amino acid sequence: CASSKGTPGTLGSTGELFF. The whole variable domain, filled in from reference TRBV5-6 and TRBJ2-2, reads DAGVTQSPTHLIKTRGQQVTLRCSPKSGHDTVSWYQQALGQGPQFIFQYYEEEERQRGNFPDRFSGHQFPNYSSELNVNALLLGDSALYLCASSKGTPGTLGSTGELFFGEGSRLTVL.

The chain has TRBV28 and TRBJ1-5, with 8 positions matching TRBD1. Germline-derived CDR1 and CDR2 are MDHEN and SYDVKM. The CDR3 contains 15 residues. With V trimmed by 5 bases and J by 9 bases, 12 bases remained unmatched. CDR3 sequence (DNA): TGTGCCAGCAGTCCAGGGACAGGCGCTGTGTCGCCCCAGCATTTT. The encoded protein is CASSPGTGAVSPQHF.

The chain has TRBV28 and TRBJ1-4; no clear D gene. This CDR3 comprises 14 residues. The V end lost 3 bases, the J end lost 8 bases, and 13 bases lay between the germline ends. CDR1 and CDR2 from the germline V gene are MDHEN and SYDVKM. The CDR3 nucleotides read TGTGCCAGCAGTTTGATAACAAGCCCGGAAAAACTGTTTTTT. Amino acid sequence: CASSLITSPEKLFF.

The V and J genes are TRBV11-3 and TRBJ2-1; possible D gene TRBD2, 6 bases. Trimming took off 1 base at V and 1 base at J, with 11 bases between the two ends. From germline, CDR1 is SGHNT and CDR2 YENEEA. The CDR3 sequence is 16 residues long. Here the CDR3 reads CASSLGVTSSYNEQFF. The DNA of the CDR3 is TGTGCCAGCAGCTTAGGGGTGACTAGTTCCTACAATGAGCAGTTCTTC.

This clone was found a few times. Within the sample, other DNA sequences also encode this same CDR3. The genes are TRBV27 and TRBJ1-3; D is unclear. Trimming stripped 5 bases from V and 3 bases from J, with 8 bases between. The CDR3 has 13 residues. Germline-derived CDR1 and CDR2 are MNHEY and SMNVEV (reference sequence). DNA of the CDR3: TGTGCCAGCAGTCCCAGCGGTGGAAACACCATATATTTT. The encoded protein is CASSPSGGNTIYF.

This clone was seen a handful of times. The rearrangement links TRBV1 to TRBJ1-3; the table assigns TRBD1, which was not confirmed against the DNA. TRBV1 is labeled a pseudogene. The CDR3 consists of 14 residues. The CDR3, as DNA: TGCACCAGCAGCCAAACCCGCCCCCAGGGCACCATATATTTT. Its translation is CTSSQTRPQGTIYF.

CDR3 protein: CATSGGRDSYEQYF. Written as DNA, the CDR3 is TGTGCCACCAGCGGGGGACGGGACTCCTACGAGCAGTACTTC. The chain couples TRBV15 to TRBJ2-7; D could derive from TRBD1 or TRBD2 (5 bases each). Germline assignment: CDR1 LNHNV and CDR2 YYDKDF (reference sequence). V was pared by 5 bases and J by 0 bases, with 11 bases between. This CDR3 is 14 amino acids long. The whole variable domain, filled in from reference TRBV15 and TRBJ2-7, reads DAMVIQNPRYQVTQFGKPVTLSCSQTLNHNVMYWYQQKSSQAPKLLFHYYDKDFNNEADTPDNFQSRRPNTSFCFLDIRSPGLGDTAMYLCATSGGRDSYEQYFGPGTRLTVT.

This clone came up once. The chain joins TRBV28 to TRBJ2-3; D is ambiguous. Germline assignment: CDR1 MDHEN and CDR2 SYDVKM. Trimming stripped 10 bases from V and 5 bases from J, with 10 bases between. The CDR3 sequence is 11 residues long. CDR3 nucleotide sequence: TGTGCCACCCAGACCAGAGATACGCAGTATTTT. This gives the protein CATQTRDTQYF.

As to this clone: Additional DNA sequences in this sample encode the identical CDR3. This chain uses TRBV5-1 with TRBJ2-1, with TRBD1 identical over 9 bases. The CDR3 covers 15 residues. After removal of 1 base from V and 3 bases from J, the junction contained 2 bases not matched to a gene. From germline, CDR1 is SGHRS and CDR2 YFSETQ. This CDR3 is CASSLLGQGYNEQFF. The CDR3 coding sequence is TGCGCCAGCAGCTTGTTGGGACAGGGCTACAATGAGCAGTTCTTC.

V is TRBV5-1 and J is TRBJ2-1; TRBD2 matches at 7 bases. Germline-derived CDR1 and CDR2 are SGHRS and YFSETQ. The CDR3 consists of 15 residues. Trimming cost V 4 bases and J 6 bases; bases outside gene matches: 10. This CDR3 is CASSPPSGSSNEQFF. CDR3 coding DNA: TGCGCCAGCAGCCCCCCTAGCGGTAGTTCCAATGAGCAGTTCTTC.

The chain combines TRBV18 with TRBJ2-1; tentative D call: TRBD2 (6 bases). Between the trimmed V and J ends, which lost 3 bases and 5 bases, there was a span of 11 bases. CDR1 is KGHSH, CDR2 LQKENI, per germline. The CDR3 is 14 residues long. The CDR3 bases are TGTGCCAGCTCACCGGTCCGGGAGCACAATGAGCAGTTCTTC. Amino acid sequence: CASSPVREHNEQFF.

This clone was seen just once. CDR3 nucleotides: TGTGCCAGCAGTGAATCTAGCCCAGATACGCAGTATTTT. Its protein is CASSESSPDTQYF. The chain joins TRBV2 to TRBJ2-3; weak D call: TRBD2 (5 bases). Trimming pared 2 bases from V and 4 bases from J, leaving 7 bases between. The CDR3 consists of 13 residues. From germline, CDR1 is SNHLY and CDR2 FYNNEI.

The chain joins TRBV6-5 to TRBJ1-1; maybe TRBD1 (5 bases). CDR1 and CDR2 from the germline V gene are MNHEY and SVGAGI. The CDR3 runs to 13 residues. The germline V and J ends were trimmed by 2 bases and 4 bases, with 8 bases remaining between them. The CDR3 DNA reads as TGTGCCAGCAGTTACGCAGGGACCACTGAAGCTTTCTTT. This encodes CASSYAGTTEAFF.

The gene calls are TRBV28 and TRBJ1-4, with no clear D. The CDR3 is made up of 14 amino acids. Trimming took 11 bases from V and 0 from J, leaving 13 bases between them. CDR1 and CDR2 from the germline V gene are MDHEN and SYDVKM. CDR3 bases: TGTGCCTGTAGAGGAGGTCCAACTAATGAAAAACTGTTTTTT. Translation: CACRGGPTNEKLFF.

The chain carries TRBV4-1 and TRBJ1-3, with D perhaps matching TRBD1 (5 bases). The CDR3 length is 16 residues. V dropped 2 bases and J dropped 0 bases, with 11 bases sitting between them. CDR1 and CDR2 (germline): MGHRA, YSYEKL. The CDR3 DNA follows: TGCGCCAGCAGCCAAAGACAGTCCGCCTCTGGAAACACCATATATTTT. Translated, it gives CASSQRQSASGNTIYF.

V usage is TRBV28 and J usage is TRBJ1-1; unclear D gene. Germline V gene data show CDR1 as MDHEN and CDR2 as SYDVKM. The CDR3 loop spans 14 amino acids. With 5 bases removed from V and 5 bases from J, the gap between germline ends came to 15 bases. This chain's CDR3 is CASSPLGMGTEAFF. CDR3 nucleotide sequence: TGTGCCAGCAGTCCCTTAGGGATGGGGACTGAAGCTTTCTTT.

The J gene is TRBJ2-4, the V gene TRBV27; maybe TRBD1 (6 bases). The CDR3 has 16 amino acids. Germline V gives CDR1 MNHEY, CDR2 SMNVEV (reference sequence). The germline V and J ends were trimmed by 0 bases and 0 bases, with 9 bases remaining between them. The CDR3 is CASSLSGTPAKNIQYF. For the CDR3, the DNA is TGTGCCAGCAGTTTATCCGGGACACCAGCCAAAAACATTCAGTACTTC.